The 17 T cell receptor beta chains reported below all come from one sample, sequenced in a study of response to subunit inactivated influenza vaccine. TCRdb processed the RT-PCR reads anew with MiXCR; each CDR3 protein has one entry. Of 800,000 or so distinct CDR3 sequences in the sample, 21% are singletons; the top ten hold 10% to 13%. Sequencing was performed on PBMCs from blood, taken less than 6 days after vaccination. The receptors stem from a man in his fifties who received an inactivated influenza vaccine.

V gene TRBV9 combines with J gene TRBJ2-2; tentatively, D is TRBD2 (6 bases). CDR3 size: 15 residues. V was shortened by 3 bases and J by 6 bases, with 15 bases between the two germline ends. Per the germline V gene, CDR1 is SGDLS and CDR2 is YYNGEE. CDR3 sequence (DNA): TGTGCCAGCAGCGCCTTCGGAGGGGCAGCCGGGGAGCTGTTTTTT. This gives the protein CASSAFGGAAGELFF.

A single count supports this clonotype. The chain employs TRBV28 and TRBJ2-1, with D perhaps TRBD2 (5 bases). The ends were cut back, 3 bases at V and 7 bases at J, with 13 bases in the middle. This CDR3 has 14 amino acids. The germline V gene encodes CDR1 MDHEN and CDR2 SYDVKM. Written as DNA, the CDR3 is TGTGCCAGCAGTTTCACGGGGAGTCCAAATGAGCAGTTCTTC. Its translation: CASSFTGSPNEQFF. Full variable domain (remainder filled in from reference TRBV28 and TRBJ2-1): DVKVTQSSRYLVKRTGEKVFLECVQDMDHENMFWYRQDPGLGLRLIYFSYDVKMKEKGDIPEGYSVSREKKERFSLILESASTNQTSMYLCASSFTGSPNEQFFGPGTRLTVL.

DNA for the CDR3: TGTGCCACCAGTGATTCTGGACAGATAAGATACGAGCAGTACTTC. Its translation is CATSDSGQIRYEQYF. V is TRBV24-1 and J is TRBJ2-7, with TRBD1 as a possible D gene (6 bases). This CDR3 contains 15 residues. Germline V gene lookup returns CDR1 KGHDR and CDR2 SFDVKD. Trimming took off 2 bases at V and 4 bases at J, with 14 bases between the two ends.

Only a few counts were recorded for this clonotype. This chain connects TRBV9 to TRBJ2-1; perhaps TRBD2 as D (5 bases). The CDR3 is made up of 13 amino acids. V was pared by 3 bases and J by 7 bases, with 11 bases between. Germline assignment: CDR1 SGDLS and CDR2 YYNGEE. The CDR3 DNA reads as TGTGCCAGCAGCGGTGGAGGAGTTAATGAGCAGTTCTTC. Its translation is CASSGGGVNEQFF.

The chain recombines TRBV27 with TRBJ2-7, with 9 bases matching TRBD1. J was trimmed by 6 bases and V by 2 bases; bases with no gene match: 8. The germline V gene encodes CDR1 MNHEY and CDR2 SMNVEV (reference sequence). The CDR3 is 15 residues long. In DNA, the CDR3 is TGTGCCAGCAGTTTAGGGACAGGGAAAACCTGCGAGCAGTACTTC. Translating it yields CASSLGTGKTCEQYF.

In its sample, this clonotype was seen once. A much larger clone sits a single nucleotide away, making a read error possible. The chain has TRBV20-1 and TRBJ2-1; TRBD2 matches 8 bases. J lost 7 bases, V lost 3 bases, and 14 bases had no gene match. Germline lookup yields CDR1 DFQATT and CDR2 SNEGSKA (reference sequence). The CDR3 covers 16 residues. CDR3 in DNA: TGCAGTGCTAGCGATCGGGGACTAGAAAAAGCGAATGAGCAGTTCTTC. It encodes CSASDRGLEKANEQFF.

The table lists this clonotype with a few counts. This chain connects TRBV20-1 to TRBJ2-1, with D unresolved. The CDR3 has 13 amino acids. The germline V gene has CDR1 DFQATT and CDR2 SNEGSKA (reference sequence). Trimming stripped 0 bases from V and 8 bases from J, with 11 bases between. CDR3 in amino acids: CSAREQPGHEQFF. Written as DNA, the CDR3 is TGCAGTGCTAGAGAGCAACCCGGCCATGAGCAGTTCTTC.

V is TRBV20-1 and J is TRBJ1-1; D is unclear. V was clipped by 0 bases and J by 7 bases, with 9 bases between them. The CDR3 has 12 residues. The V gene's germline CDR1 is DFQATT and CDR2 SNEGSKA (reference sequence). The CDR3 DNA is TGCAGTGCTAGAGAAATATGGGGTGAAGCTTTCTTT. Translated, it gives CSAREIWGEAFF.

The chain joins TRBV29-1 to TRBJ2-3; no reliable D call. The CDR3 extends over 11 amino acids. The V end was cut by 6 bases, the J end by 4 bases, with 8 bases between. CDR1 and CDR2 from the germline V gene are SQVTM and ANQGSEA. The CDR3 reads CSVGFADTQYF. The CDR3 nucleotides are TGCAGCGTAGGGTTCGCAGATACGCAGTATTTT.

The chain couples TRBV5-1 to TRBJ2-7, with a tentative D call TRBD2 (6 bases). Germline-derived CDR1 and CDR2 are SGHRS and YFSETQ. Trimming left V 6 bases short and J 4 bases short, with 14 bases between. The CDR3 consists of 13 residues. Here the CDR3 reads CASNNDRGYEQYF. CDR3 sequence (DNA): TGCGCCAGCAACAATGATCGGGGGTACGAGCAGTACTTC. Variable domain in full (rest from reference TRBV5-1 and TRBJ2-7): KAGVTQTPRYLIKTRGQQVTLSCSPISGHRSVSWYQQTPGQGLQFLFEYFSETQRNKGNFPGRFSGRQFSNSRSEMNVSTLELGDSALYLCASNNDRGYEQYFGPGTRLTVT.

This clonotype was counted a few times. V usage is TRBV5-1 and J usage is TRBJ1-1; unclear D gene. The V gene lost 1 base and the J gene lost 2 bases, with 9 bases spanning the gap. The length of the CDR3 is 14 residues. Germline V gene data show CDR1 as SGHRS and CDR2 as YFSETQ. The CDR3: CASSLSSANTEAFF. In DNA form, the CDR3 reads TGCGCCAGCAGCTTGTCCAGCGCAAACACTGAAGCTTTCTTT.

The chain joins TRBV7-9 to TRBJ1-4; D is ambiguous. Germline CDR1 is SEHNR and CDR2 is FQNEAQ (reference sequence). The length of the CDR3 is 16 residues. Trimming stripped 1 base from V and 3 bases from J, with 12 bases between. CDR3 coding DNA: TGTGCCAGCAGCTTAGGAAGGTGGAAAGCTAATGAAAAACTGTTTTTT. Translating it yields CASSLGRWKANEKLFF.

This clonotype was detected many times. The chain couples TRBV5-1 to TRBJ1-2; no firm D call. Germline values: CDR1 SGHRS, CDR2 YFSETQ. V was clipped by 3 bases and J by 8 bases, with 17 bases between them. This CDR3 has 14 amino acids. The CDR3 DNA reads TGCGCCAGCAGCTCCTCTCAGCCCTCGAGCGGCTACACCTTC. Its protein is CASSSSQPSSGYTF. Looking up the rest from reference TRBV5-1 and TRBJ1-2 gives the full variable domain: KAGVTQTPRYLIKTRGQQVTLSCSPISGHRSVSWYQQTPGQGLQFLFEYFSETQRNKGNFPGRFSGRQFSNSRSEMNVSTLELGDSALYLCASSSSQPSSGYTFGSGTRLTVV.

This clonotype turned up a few times. CDR3 region: CASSHRDLQFF. The DNA for the CDR3 is TGTGCCAGCAGCCACCGGGACCTTCAGTTCTTC. The chain couples TRBV7-9 to TRBJ2-1; perhaps D is TRBD1 or TRBD2 (5 bases each). The CDR3 has 11 amino acids. Trimming took off 5 bases at V and 13 bases at J, with 12 bases between the two ends. Germline loops: CDR1 SEHNR, CDR2 FQNEAQ (reference sequence).

This clonotype was counted between two and nine times. The CDR3, as DNA: TGCGCCAGCAGCTTTTTTATCCAGGGGACTTCCTACGAGCAGTACTTC. Its protein is CASSFFIQGTSYEQYF. V gene TRBV5-1 combines with J gene TRBJ2-7; D may match TRBD1 or TRBD2 (6 bases each). CDR3 length: 16 residues. Germline CDR1 and CDR2: SGHRS and YFSETQ. V was pared by 2 bases and J by 1 base, with 16 bases between.

This clonotype has more than one count but fewer than ten. The chain uses TRBV29-1 and TRBJ1-3; possible D gene TRBD1, 5 bases. CDR1 and CDR2 (germline): SQVTM, ANQGSEA. CDR3 length equals 15 residues. V dropped 0 bases and J dropped 0 bases, with 9 bases sitting between them. CDR3 residues: CSVEDRGASGNTIYF. The CDR3 DNA reads TGCAGCGTTGAAGATCGCGGGGCCTCTGGAAACACCATATATTTT.

The chain combines TRBV5-1 with TRBJ2-7; D is unclear. Germline V gene lookup returns CDR1 SGHRS and CDR2 YFSETQ. CDR3 length: 15 residues. Trimming took off 0 bases at V and 3 bases at J, with 13 bases between the two ends. The CDR3 here is CASSLAADGYYEQYF. The DNA for the CDR3 is TGCGCCAGCAGCTTGGCCGCTGACGGGTACTACGAGCAGTACTTC.